The 18 T cell receptor beta chains listed next were all sequenced from one sample in a study of patients and donors after allogeneic stem cell transplantation. MiXCR, run by TCRdb on the RT-PCR reads, gives a single entry per CDR3 protein. This sample has 150,000 to 200,000 distinct CDR3 sequences, with about 30% found just once. Source material: blood, either unsorted or a sorted T cell fraction (not recorded which). Receptors originate from a human donor who was either an allogeneic HSCT recipient or a stem cell or donor lymphocyte infusion donor (not recorded which). It is not recorded whose cells these are; they may come from a transplant donor.

The rearrangement joins TRBV7-2 to TRBJ2-5; D unclear. Trimming took off 1 base at V and 5 bases at J, with 20 bases between the two ends. This CDR3 has 17 residues. Per the germline V gene, CDR1 is SGHTA and CDR2 is FQGNSA. The CDR3 region has the DNA TGTGCCAGCAGCTTAGTCGAGTCGTGGGCCATGAAGGAGACCCAGTACTTC. Translation: CASSLVESWAMKETQYF.

There are many counts of this clonotype. The rearrangement links TRBV28 to TRBJ1-5; D is unclear. V was clipped by 2 bases and J by 4 bases, with 9 bases between them. Germline V lookup: CDR1 MDHEN, CDR2 SYDVKM. This CDR3 is 14 amino acids long. CDR3: CASSLPSSNQPQHF. Here the CDR3 DNA reads TGTGCCAGCAGTTTACCAAGTTCTAATCAGCCCCAGCATTTT.

The chain combines TRBV7-9 with TRBJ1-1; D is possibly TRBD1 (5 bases). The V and J ends lost 11 bases and 1 base respectively, with 23 bases between them. This CDR3 region has 16 residues. The germline gives CDR1 SEHNR, CDR2 FQNEAQ (reference sequence). The CDR3 sequence is CAPIRGVFFQNTEAFF. In nucleotides, the CDR3 is TGTGCCCCGATTAGGGGCGTATTTTTCCAGAACACTGAAGCTTTCTTT.

The chain carries TRBV7-8 and TRBJ1-4, with TRBD1 identical over 7 bases. V shed 1 base, J shed 7 bases, and the junction held 6 bases outside the gene matches. CDR3 length: 15 amino acids. The V gene's germline CDR1 is SGHVS and CDR2 FQNEAQ. The CDR3 sequence is CASSLGYRGGEKLFF. The CDR3 coding sequence is TGTGCCAGCAGCTTAGGCTACAGGGGTGGTGAAAAACTGTTTTTT.

The sample holds a few counts of this clonotype. The genes are TRBV27 and TRBJ2-3; D not resolved. The length of the CDR3 is 15 residues. Germline CDR1 MNHEY, CDR2 SMNVEV (reference sequence). V was shortened by 3 bases and J by 1 base, with 11 bases between the two germline ends. In DNA, the CDR3 is TGTGCCAGCAGTTTCCAACCGCTTCGCACAGATACGCAGTATTTT. Its translation: CASSFQPLRTDTQYF.

The chain is built from TRBV7-2 and TRBJ2-2, with TRBD2 identical over 7 bases. This CDR3 contains 12 residues. Germline V CDR1 and CDR2: SGHTA, FQGNSA. V dropped 5 bases and J dropped 14; count of bases not matched to a gene: 8. CDR3 protein: CASSPGLLYLFF. CDR3 in DNA: TGTGCCAGCAGCCCGGGACTACTCTATCTGTTTTTT.

The genes are TRBV11-2 and TRBJ2-5; D unclear. The CDR3 is made up of 14 amino acids. The germline CDR1 and CDR2 sequences are SGHAT and FQNNGV. V was clipped by 1 base and J by 2 bases, with 8 bases between them. The CDR3: CASSLGWEQETQYF. The CDR3 nucleotides are TGTGCCAGCAGCTTAGGGTGGGAACAAGAGACCCAGTACTTC.

This clonotype was observed a handful of times. The chain uses TRBV7-6 and TRBJ2-2, with D perhaps being TRBD1 or TRBD2 (5 bases each). The CDR3 runs to 17 residues. The V end lost 1 base, the J end lost 2 bases, and 14 bases lay between the germline ends. Germline-derived CDR1 and CDR2 are SGHVS and FNYEAQ. The CDR3 is CASSLVLGGRNTGELFF. In nucleotides, the CDR3 is TGTGCCAGCAGCTTAGTCCTTGGGGGACGAAACACCGGGGAGCTGTTTTTT.

This clonotype has a count of ten or more. The rearrangement links TRBV12-3 or TRBV12-4 to TRBJ1-2; no firm D call. This CDR3 is built from 13 residues. V lost 3 bases and J lost 8, with 13 bases in between. CDR3 amino acids: CASSFGSLRGYTF. The CDR3 DNA reads as TGTGCCAGCAGTTTCGGGAGTTTAAGGGGCTACACCTTC.

This clonotype was counted a few times. The chain uses TRBV2 and TRBJ2-3; 11 bases match TRBD1. The CDR3 runs 16 residues. V lost 4 bases, J lost 9 bases, and 12 bases stayed unmatched. Germline CDR1 and CDR2: SNHLY and FYNNEI. The CDR3 bases are TGTGCCAGCAGTGCGGGGCTGGACAGGGGGCTTGGAACGCAGTATTTT. Its translation: CASSAGLDRGLGTQYF.

This clonotype was picked up a small number of times. CDR3 bases: TGTGCCAGCCCCCTCCGGGACAGGGTCGACTACACCTTC. Its protein is CASPLRDRVDYTF. This chain joins TRBV2 and TRBJ1-2, with 9 bases that match TRBD1. The CDR3 is 13 residues long. The V gene end was trimmed by 8 bases and the J gene end by 10 bases; junction bases not matched to a gene: 11. Germline lookup yields CDR1 SNHLY and CDR2 FYNNEI.

The rearrangement links TRBV25-1 to TRBJ2-5; D is perhaps TRBD1 (8 bases). The CDR3 runs 16 residues. The germline V gene encodes CDR1 MGHDK and CDR2 SYGVNS. Trimming removed 0 bases from V and 5 bases from J, with 16 bases in between. In DNA form, the CDR3 reads TGTGCCAGCAGTGAATATAGACAGGGGAGGGTGGAGACCCAGTACTTC. It specifies CASSEYRQGRVETQYF.

This clonotype has ten or more counts. The chain combines TRBV29-1 with TRBJ1-2; no definite D call. Germline V gives CDR1 SQVTM, CDR2 ANQGSEA. The V end lost 1 base, the J end lost 4 bases, and 4 bases lay between the germline ends. CDR3 length equals 11 residues. CDR3 amino acids: CSVEVGYGYTF. The CDR3 DNA sequence: TGCAGCGTTGAAGTCGGCTATGGCTACACCTTC.

The chain employs TRBV6-5 and TRBJ2-7; the match to TRBD1 covers 7 bases. CDR3 length: 15 residues. After removal of 0 bases from V and 3 bases from J, the junction contained 5 bases not matched to a gene. Germline V gives CDR1 MNHEY, CDR2 SVGAGI. This CDR3 is CASSYSTGSGYEQYF. The DNA for the CDR3 is TGTGCCAGCAGTTACTCGACAGGGTCAGGCTACGAGCAGTACTTC.

J is TRBJ2-2 and V is TRBV7-8, with TRBD1 identical over 7 bases. CDR1 and CDR2 from the germline V gene are SGHVS and FQNEAQ. Trimming removed 5 bases from V and 5 bases from J; junction bases left unmatched: 5. This CDR3 region has 14 residues. CDR3 protein: CASSLRTGTGELFF. In DNA form, the CDR3 reads TGTGCCAGCAGCCTGCGGACAGGTACCGGGGAGCTGTTTTTT.

V is TRBV15 and J is TRBJ1-1; a weak D match, TRBD1 (5 bases). Germline CDR1 LNHNV, CDR2 YYDKDF (reference sequence). The CDR3 is made up of 16 amino acids. The V end was cut by 4 bases, the J end by 1 base, with 16 bases between. The chain's CDR3 is CATSIGLTDKNTEAFF. In nucleotides, the CDR3 is TGTGCCACCAGCATAGGCCTGACGGACAAGAACACTGAAGCTTTCTTT. Supplemented by reference TRBV15 and TRBJ1-1, the full variable domain reads DAMVIQNPRYQVTQFGKPVTLSCSQTLNHNVMYWYQQKSSQAPKLLFHYYDKDFNNEADTPDNFQSRRPNTSFCFLDIRSPGLGDTAMYLCATSIGLTDKNTEAFFGQGTRLTVV.

This chain joins TRBV27 and TRBJ2-3; D remains ambiguous. The V end lost 5 bases, the J end lost 1 base, and 10 bases lay between the germline ends. CDR3 length: 14 amino acids. Germline CDR1 and CDR2: MNHEY and SMNVEV (reference sequence). CDR3 protein: CASSGLRGTDTQYF. The CDR3 DNA reads TGTGCCAGCAGTGGCCTTAGGGGCACAGATACGCAGTATTTT.

The CDR3 nucleotides read TGTGCCAGCGAGGGGGGCTACGAGCAGTACTTC. It encodes CASEGGYEQYF. This chain uses TRBV19 with TRBJ2-7; either TRBD1 or TRBD2 may supply D (6 bases each). Germline CDR1 reads LNHDA; CDR2 reads SQIVND (reference sequence). V gave up 9 bases and J gave up 3 bases, with 9 bases separating them. The CDR3 is 11 residues long.